Below are 29 T cell receptor beta chains sequenced from a single sample in a study of control samples from healthy donors and cancer patients. Using immunoSEQ multiplex PCR, the repertoire was profiled, and TCRdb retains in-frame clones only, with some absent. The sample holds 150,000 or so clones; approximately 94% are singletons and the top ten take about an eighth. The sequenced material came from blood. The receptor source for this set is a man between 35 and 55 years old in good health.

This clone appeared a single time. The J gene is TRBJ1-4, the V gene TRBV28, with 8 bases lining up with TRBD1. Germline trimming cut 8 bases from V and 3 bases from J; bases unmatched to any gene: 11. The V gene's germline CDR1 is MDHEN and CDR2 SYDVKM. CDR3 length: 16 residues. This CDR3 reads CASAPGQGYANEKLFF. The CDR3 DNA reads TGTGCCAGCGCCCCCGGACAGGGATACGCTAATGAAAAACTGTTTTTT. Using reference TRBV28 and TRBJ1-4 for the parts outside the CDR3, the full variable domain is DVKVTQSSRYLVKRTGEKVFLECVQDMDHENMFWYRQDPGLGLRLIYFSYDVKMKEKGDIPEGYSVSREKKERFSLILESASTNQTSMYLCASAPGQGYANEKLFFGSGTQLSVL.

The chain is built from TRBV10-3 and TRBJ1-5; D gene unclear. The CDR3 has 13 amino acids. V dropped 5 bases and J dropped 0 bases, with 5 bases sitting between them. In germline, CDR1 is ENHRY, CDR2 SYGVKD. CDR3 loop: CAISSYSNQPQHF. DNA for the CDR3: TGTGCCATCAGTTCGTATAGCAATCAGCCCCAGCATTTT.

The V call is TRBV5-6, the J call TRBJ2-1, with 8 bases identical to TRBD1. The length of the CDR3 is 15 residues. Germline CDR1 SGHDT, CDR2 YYEEEE. V lost 5 bases to trimming and J lost 5 bases; unmatched junction nucleotides: 9. The CDR3 region has the DNA TGTGCCAGCAGGCCTCAGGGGGCGCGGGACAATGAGCAGTTCTTC. Its translation: CASRPQGARDNEQFF.

The chain combines TRBV24-1 with TRBJ1-5; D is uncertain. The ends were cut back, 2 bases at V and 8 bases at J, with 6 bases in the middle. This CDR3 has 12 amino acids. Germline V lookup: CDR1 KGHDR, CDR2 SFDVKD. CDR3 loop: CATSDSAKPQHF. The CDR3 DNA reads as TGTGCCACCAGTGATTCTGCGAAGCCCCAGCATTTT.

The V and J genes are TRBV9 and TRBJ1-2, with TRBD1 as a possible D gene (6 bases). From germline, CDR1 is SGDLS and CDR2 YYNGEE. Trimming cost V 5 bases and J 2 bases, with 13 bases left between them. The CDR3 spans 14 residues. The CDR3 reads CASRGAARNYGYTF. DNA of the CDR3: TGTGCCAGCAGGGGGGCCGCCCGAAACTATGGCTACACCTTC.

V is TRBV5-6 and J is TRBJ2-7; 10 bases fit TRBD1. The CDR3 is 17 amino acids. Trimming at V came to 4 bases and at J to 3 bases, leaving 13 bases not matched to a gene. Germline CDR1 is SGHDT and CDR2 is YYEEEE. The CDR3 nucleotides are TGTGCCAGCAGCCCACCTCACGCCGGGACAGGGGACTACGAGCAGTACTTC. Encoded protein: CASSPPHAGTGDYEQYF.

This chain uses TRBV7-8 with TRBJ2-7; D possibly corresponds to TRBD2 (5 bases). Germline CDR1 SGHVS, CDR2 FQNEAQ. With 1 base removed from V and 0 bases from J, the gap between germline ends came to 19 bases. The CDR3 loop spans 18 amino acids. In DNA, the CDR3 is TGTGCCAGCAGCTTAGAGGGCTCCACAGCGGACCGCTCCTACGAGCAGTACTTC. Amino acid sequence: CASSLEGSTADRSYEQYF.

This chain joins TRBV9 and TRBJ1-3; the match to TRBD1 covers 9 bases. V dropped 1 base and J dropped 2; count of bases not matched to a gene: 10. This CDR3 has 18 residues. Germline assignment: CDR1 SGDLS and CDR2 YYNGEE. In nucleotides, the CDR3 is TGTGCCAGCAGCGTACGCCTGGGACAGGGCTACGCTGGAAACACCATATATTTT. Translated, it gives CASSVRLGQGYAGNTIYF.

The chain uses TRBV5-5 and TRBJ1-6; unclear D gene. The V end was cut by 1 base, the J end by 7 bases, with 12 bases between. This CDR3 has 15 residues. In germline, CDR1 is SGHKS, CDR2 YYEKEE (reference sequence). In DNA form, the CDR3 reads TGTGCCAGCAGCTTGAGTAGGGCGGAAAATTCACCCCTCCACTTT. Protein product: CASSLSRAENSPLHF. Supplemented by reference TRBV5-5 and TRBJ1-6, the full variable domain reads DAGVTQSPTHLIKTRGQQVTLRCSPISGHKSVSWYQQVLGQGPQFIFQYYEKEERGRGNFPDRFSARQFPNYSSELNVNALLLGDSALYLCASSLSRAENSPLHFGNGTRLTVT.

The chain combines TRBV7-9 with TRBJ1-6; perhaps TRBD1 as D (6 bases). V lost 2 bases, J lost 10 bases, and 15 bases lay in between. CDR1 SEHNR and CDR2 FQNEAQ come from the germline V gene (reference sequence). This CDR3 is 15 amino acids long. The CDR3 DNA reads TGTGCCAGCAGCTTACGGTCCGGGGGCGAATCACCCCTCCACTTT. Translating gives CASSLRSGGESPLHF.

The chain uses TRBV9 and TRBJ1-1; weak D call: TRBD1 (5 bases). The germline V gene has CDR1 SGDLS and CDR2 YYNGEE. The V end lost 3 bases, the J end lost 5 bases, and 11 bases lay between the germline ends. The CDR3 has 13 amino acids. CDR3 nucleotides: TGTGCCAGCAGCGCCCATGAGGGGACTGAAGCTTTCTTT. Amino acid sequence: CASSAHEGTEAFF. Variable domain in full (rest from reference TRBV9 and TRBJ1-1): DSGVTQTPKHLITATGQRVTLRCSPRSGDLSVYWYQQSLDQGLQFLIQYYNGEERAKGNILERFSAQQFPDLHSELNLSSLELGDSALYFCASSAHEGTEAFFGQGTRLTVV.

The V and J genes are TRBV5-6 and TRBJ1-3; 12 bases match TRBD1. Germline trimming cut 2 bases from V and 8 bases from J; bases unmatched to any gene: 2. CDR1 and CDR2 from the germline V gene are SGHDT and YYEEEE. The CDR3 runs 14 residues. Here the CDR3 DNA reads TGTGCCAGCAGCTTCGGGACAGGGGGCCACACCATATATTTT. Its protein product is CASSFGTGGHTIYF.

The V gene is TRBV28, the J gene TRBJ2-1; TRBD2 aligns across 10 bases. The CDR3 is 14 amino acids. V was clipped by 5 bases and J by 13 bases; unmatched bases: 11. Germline V gene lookup returns CDR1 MDHEN and CDR2 SYDVKM. The CDR3 is CASSRRVAGGFQFF. CDR3 bases: TGTGCCAGCAGTCGCAGGGTAGCGGGAGGATTTCAGTTCTTC.

This chain connects TRBV6-5 to TRBJ1-2; 9 nucleotides agree with TRBD1. This CDR3 spans 14 amino acids. The V and J ends lost 7 bases and 4 bases, in that order; junction bases with no gene match: 7. CDR1 and CDR2 (germline): MNHEY, SVGAGI. The CDR3 DNA reads TGTGCCAGCATCCCGGGACAGGGACTCTATGGCTACACCTTC. The encoded protein is CASIPGQGLYGYTF.

V gene TRBV5-6 combines with J gene TRBJ1-4; D is ambiguous. The V and J ends lost 1 base and 6 bases respectively, with 7 bases between them. CDR1 is SGHDT and CDR2 is YYEEEE in the germline V gene. The CDR3 runs to 13 residues. The CDR3 region is CASSLSGDEKLFF. The CDR3 DNA reads TGTGCCAGCAGCTTGTCAGGCGATGAAAAACTGTTTTTT.

This chain uses TRBV2 with TRBJ2-5; no definite D call. Trimming shortened V by 4 bases and J by 2 bases, and 17 bases separated the two germline ends. CDR3 length: 16 residues. The germline V gene encodes CDR1 SNHLY and CDR2 FYNNEI. DNA of the CDR3: TGTGCCAGCAGTGGGTATGGCGTCGGATTACAAGAGACCCAGTACTTC. Protein product: CASSGYGVGLQETQYF.

The chain joins TRBV24-1 to TRBJ2-1; D gene uncertain. The CDR3 length is 13 residues. Germline-derived CDR1 and CDR2 are KGHDR and SFDVKD. Trimming removed 5 bases at V and 8 bases at J, with 12 bases between. CDR3 bases: TGTGCCACCAGTGGGATCTTCCGGGATGAGCAGTTCTTC. It codes for CATSGIFRDEQFF.

This clone was found once. The rearrangement uses TRBV5-4 and TRBJ2-7; D unclear. CDR3 length: 13 amino acids. The germline V gene has CDR1 SGHNT and CDR2 YYREEE (reference sequence). The V gene lost 0 bases and the J gene lost 4 bases, with 8 bases spanning the gap. DNA of the CDR3: TGTGCCAGCAGCTTGGTAGACGGTTACGAGCAGTACTTC. This encodes CASSLVDGYEQYF.

This chain links TRBV10-3 with TRBJ1-6, with D unresolved. Per the germline V gene, CDR1 is ENHRY and CDR2 is SYGVKD. The CDR3 totals 17 residues. V was clipped by 0 bases and J by 6 bases, with 15 bases between them. CDR3: CAISESILRLPNSPLHF. The CDR3 DNA sequence: TGTGCCATCAGTGAGTCAATTCTTCGGCTACCTAATTCACCCCTCCACTTT.

The chain joins TRBV30 to TRBJ1-2, with 10 bases matching TRBD1. Per germline, CDR1 GTSNPN and CDR2 SVGIG (reference sequence). Trimming took 5 bases from V and 7 from J; bases not matched to a gene: 4. The CDR3 runs 12 residues. CDR3 in DNA: TGTGCCTGGGGGACAGGGGACCGTGGCTACACCTTC. Residues: CAWGTGDRGYTF.

This rearrangement joins TRBV10-3 to TRBJ1-1; tentatively, D is TRBD1 (6 bases). The V end lost 11 bases, the J end lost 4 bases, and 23 bases lay between the germline ends. The CDR3 contains 15 residues. Germline V gene lookup returns CDR1 ENHRY and CDR2 SYGVKD. The CDR3 protein is CAGRLGLGAGTEAFF. The CDR3 nucleotides read TGTGCCGGCAGGCTAGGGTTGGGGGCTGGCACTGAAGCTTTCTTT.

This clone showed up just a few times. The CDR3 spells CASSQDYRGYGYTF. The CDR3, as DNA: TGTGCCAGCAGCCAAGATTACAGGGGGTATGGCTACACCTTC. This rearrangement joins TRBV3-1 (or the pseudogene TRBV3-2) to TRBJ1-2; TRBD1 matches 8 bases. Germline V CDR1 and CDR2: LGHDT, YNNKEL (reference sequence). This CDR3 has 14 residues. V gave up 0 bases and J gave up 5 bases; unmatched junction bases: 2.

J is TRBJ2-3 and V is TRBV4-1, with 9 positions matching TRBD1. There are 16 residues in the CDR3. Looked up from germline, CDR1 is MGHRA and CDR2 is YSYEKL. J was trimmed by 4 bases and V by 4 bases; bases with no gene match: 9. CDR3 amino acids: CASSPSGQGYPDTQYF. CDR3 DNA: TGCGCCAGCAGCCCTTCGGGACAGGGCTACCCAGATACGCAGTATTTT.

The V call is TRBV5-6, the J call TRBJ2-7, with 7 positions matching TRBD1. The CDR3 runs 14 residues. Trimming removed 4 bases from V and 6 bases from J; junction bases left unmatched: 10. Germline CDR1 SGHDT, CDR2 YYEEEE. In nucleotides, the CDR3 is TGTGCCAGCAGCCGGAGGCAGGGGGAAGGCGAGCAGTACTTC. It codes for CASSRRQGEGEQYF.

The chain links TRBV7-9 to TRBJ2-2, with 8 bases matching TRBD1. CDR3 length: 15 amino acids. CDR1 is SEHNR, CDR2 FQNEAQ, per germline (reference sequence). V trimming: 4 bases; J trimming: 6 bases; junction bases outside the gene matches: 7. The CDR3 sequence is CASSSDRVNPGELFF. The CDR3 region has the DNA TGTGCCAGCAGCTCGGACAGGGTCAATCCCGGGGAGCTGTTTTTT.

The chain couples TRBV27 to TRBJ1-6; 10 bases map to TRBD1. The CDR3 totals 16 residues. CDR1 MNHEY and CDR2 SMNVEV come from the germline V gene (reference sequence). J lost 7 bases, V lost 6 bases, and 9 bases had no gene match. CDR3 amino acids: CASSRQGAWKNSPLHF. In DNA, the CDR3 is TGTGCCAGCAGCCGACAGGGGGCTTGGAAAAATTCACCCCTCCACTTT.

The chain joins TRBV12-5 to TRBJ1-1, with D hard to call. Germline CDR1 reads LGHNT; CDR2 reads FRNRAP. The CDR3 loop spans 12 amino acids. With 7 bases removed from V and 7 bases from J, the gap between germline ends came to 13 bases. CDR3 region: CASVVGGREAFF. The CDR3 bases are TGTGCTAGTGTCGTTGGAGGGCGTGAAGCTTTCTTT.

The rearrangement joins TRBV18 to TRBJ1-1; tentatively, D is TRBD1 (5 bases). Germline V CDR1 and CDR2: KGHSH, LQKENI. Trimming took 0 bases from V and 2 from J, leaving 7 bases between them. The CDR3 length is 14 residues. The CDR3 sequence is CASSPPGVNTEAFF. The CDR3 bases are TGTGCCAGCTCACCACCGGGGGTTAACACTGAAGCTTTCTTT. The entire variable domain, with the rest obtained from reference TRBV18 and TRBJ1-1, is as follows: NAGVMQNPRHLVRRRGQEARLRCSPMKGHSHVYWYRQLPEEGLKFMVYLQKENIIDESGMPKERFSAEFPKEGPSILRIQQVVRGDSAAYFCASSPPGVNTEAFFGQGTRLTVV.

The gene calls are TRBV2 and TRBJ2-7, with 9 bases identical to TRBD1. The CDR3 totals 14 residues. The germline CDR1 and CDR2 sequences are SNHLY and FYNNEI. Germline trimming cut 3 bases from V and 3 bases from J; bases unmatched to any gene: 3. Here the CDR3 DNA reads TGTGCCAGCAGTGAGGGACAGGGAGGCTACGAGCAGTACTTC. This gives the protein CASSEGQGGYEQYF.